This T cell receptor (beta chain) was recovered during a study of CXCR3-negative and CXCR3-positive naive CD8 T cells. Study background: Per-library TRB read counts averaged about 1.5 +/- 0.3 million, adding up to approximately 130 million in total.

General observations from the study: Researchers reported similar TRBV-TRBJ usage in naive CXCR3-negative and CXCR3-positive cells, though memory differed. TRB CDR3 properties indicated TCR strength, while surface CD5 was similar across naive subsets.

Per the germline V gene, CDR1 is MNHEY and CDR2 is SVGEGT. The CDR3 consists of 14 residues. The authors prepared UMI-labeled TRB cDNA libraries by 5' RACE. After re-calling the 5' RACE reads, TCRdb lists one entry per CDR3 protein, DNA absent. The sample table sets out roughly 7,200 distinct CDR3 sequences. About this clonotype itself: Antigen: not known.

The gene calls are TRBV6-2 or TRBV6-3 and TRBJ2-1; there is no DNA to check the TCRdb D call of TRBD1. The sample taken for sequencing was naive CXCR3- CD8+ T cells from blood. Documented subset: CD45RO-CCR7+CD27+CD95- naive CD8+ T cells lacking CXCR3 (TNR3-). The TCR sequence derives from a human donor in good health. Some clones in this sample may be carry-over from other donors' samples. The CDR3 spells CASSYVQNGNEQFF.